This passage covers 32 T cell receptor beta chains from one sample sequenced in a study of vaccination effects on CD4 cells after COVID-19. Profiled with immunoSEQ multiplex PCR; TCRdb holds only in-frame clones, not every one. This sample has about 73,000 clones, with around 74% found just once. Expansion of antigen-specific CD4+ T cells with viral peptide pools was carried out by the ViraFEST assay before sequencing. Isolating CD4+ T cells followed 9 to 11 days of culture. None of these healthy vaccinees had been infected with SARS-CoV-2 before vaccination. The antigens for these receptors are not known. Sequencing used CD4+ T cells from PBMCs cultured with HCoV-NL63 spike peptides, obtained before COVID-19 vaccination. These TCRs come from a human donor who received a COVID-19 vaccine.

The V gene is TRBV6-5, the J gene TRBJ1-2; no clear D gene. V was trimmed by 3 bases and J by 3 bases, leaving 14 bases between them. CDR3 length: 15 residues. Germline CDR1 reads MNHEY; CDR2 reads SVGAGI. The CDR3 sequence is CASSYGRINHYGYTF. DNA of the CDR3: TGTGCCAGCAGTTATGGCAGAATAAACCACTATGGCTACACCTTC.

This clone is a singleton in its sample. The chain links TRBV14 to TRBJ2-2; 7 positions agree with TRBD1. V shed 3 bases, J shed 3 bases, and the junction held 7 bases outside the gene matches. The germline V gene encodes CDR1 SGHDN and CDR2 FVKESK. This CDR3 contains 16 residues. The CDR3 coding sequence is TGTGCCAGCAGCCACTTACAACAGGGGTACACCGGGGAGCTGTTTTTT. Amino acid sequence: CASSHLQQGYTGELFF.

This clone appeared once. The chain combines TRBV11-2 with TRBJ2-2; D not resolved. This CDR3 is built from 15 residues. The germline V gene encodes CDR1 SGHAT and CDR2 FQNNGV. V gave up 1 base and J gave up 5 bases, with 11 bases separating them. The CDR3, as DNA: TGTGCCAGCAGCTTAGTGGTCAGTACTACCGGGGAGCTGTTTTTT. This codes for CASSLVVSTTGELFF.

The chain couples TRBV28 to TRBJ1-5; 9 nucleotides agree with TRBD1. Germline V lookup: CDR1 MDHEN, CDR2 SYDVKM. The CDR3 consists of 15 residues. Trimming at V came to 6 bases and at J to 4 bases, leaving 7 bases not matched to a gene. CDR3 nucleotide sequence: TGTGCCAGCAGGGCCCTCGGACAGGGGAATCAGCCCCAGCATTTT. Amino acid sequence: CASRALGQGNQPQHF.

V gene TRBV9 combines with J gene TRBJ1-2; no definite D call. Germline lookup yields CDR1 SGDLS and CDR2 YYNGEE. This CDR3 comprises 14 residues. V gave up 0 bases and J gave up 6 bases, with 12 bases separating them. The CDR3 loop is CASSVVGASDGYTF. The CDR3, as DNA: TGTGCCAGCAGCGTAGTAGGAGCGTCGGATGGCTACACCTTC.

The V call is TRBV5-1, the J call TRBJ1-1; a weak D match, TRBD1 (5 bases). The CDR3 is 15 amino acids. The V gene lost 0 bases and the J gene lost 2 bases, with 11 bases spanning the gap. Looked up from germline, CDR1 is SGHRS and CDR2 is YFSETQ. CDR3 bases: TGCGCCAGCAGCTTGGGGGTCCAGGGAAACACTGAAGCTTTCTTT. Translation: CASSLGVQGNTEAFF.

This rearrangement joins TRBV5-1 to TRBJ1-3; a weak D match, TRBD1 (6 bases). Per germline, CDR1 SGHRS and CDR2 YFSETQ. V lost 3 bases to trimming and J lost 4 bases, with 8 bases between them. The CDR3 length is 13 residues. CDR3 amino acids: CASSSGDGNTIYF. The CDR3 DNA reads TGCGCCAGCAGCTCAGGGGACGGAAACACCATATATTTT.

This rearrangement joins TRBV7-9 to TRBJ1-2; D not resolved. CDR3 length: 14 amino acids. Germline loops: CDR1 SEHNR, CDR2 FQNEAQ (reference sequence). V was trimmed by 5 bases and J by 5 bases, leaving 15 bases between them. CDR3 protein: CASSPARASYGYTF. The CDR3 DNA follows: TGTGCCAGCAGCCCAGCTCGGGCGAGTTATGGCTACACCTTC.

The chain joins TRBV20-1 to TRBJ1-3; unclear D gene. Germline CDR1 DFQATT, CDR2 SNEGSKA (reference sequence). Trimming stripped 3 bases from V and 3 bases from J, with 15 bases between. The CDR3 has 15 amino acids. CDR3 DNA sequence: TGCAGTGCTAGTTTGTGGGGTCTAGGTGGAAACACCATATATTTT. Translating gives CSASLWGLGGNTIYF.

The chain has TRBV19 and TRBJ1-5, with 11 bases lining up with TRBD1. J lost 0 bases, V lost 6 bases, and 7 bases had no gene match. Germline CDR1 reads LNHDA; CDR2 reads SQIVND (reference sequence). This CDR3 has 17 residues. In DNA, the CDR3 is TGTGCCAGTAGGTGGACAGGGGGCCCTTATAGCAATCAGCCCCAGCATTTT. This codes for CASRWTGGPYSNQPQHF.

The gene calls are TRBV12-5 and TRBJ2-3; D gene uncertain. Germline V gives CDR1 LGHNT, CDR2 FRNRAP. The V gene lost 0 bases and the J gene lost 4 bases, with 5 bases spanning the gap. This CDR3 has 13 amino acids. The CDR3 loop reads CASGLVPSDTQYF. Here the CDR3 DNA reads TGTGCTAGTGGTTTGGTCCCCTCAGATACGCAGTATTTT.

V is TRBV5-1 and J is TRBJ2-5, with D tentatively TRBD1 (6 bases). This CDR3 has 15 residues. V was trimmed by 0 bases and J by 3 bases, leaving 12 bases between them. Germline V lookup: CDR1 SGHRS, CDR2 YFSETQ. The CDR3 sequence is CASSLAATGEETQYF. CDR3 nucleotides: TGCGCCAGCAGCTTGGCAGCGACAGGTGAAGAGACCCAGTACTTC.

The CDR3 nucleotides read TGCGCCAGCAGCTTTCAGGGGGCGTCCGGAAACACCATATATTTT. Translation gives CASSFQGASGNTIYF. The chain carries TRBV5-1 and TRBJ1-3; TRBD1 agrees at 8 bases. There are 15 residues in the CDR3. V trimming: 2 bases; J trimming: 4 bases; junction bases outside the gene matches: 5. Germline CDR1 is SGHRS and CDR2 is YFSETQ.

V usage is TRBV30 and J usage is TRBJ2-2; D is uncertain. CDR3 length: 14 amino acids. Trimming took 4 bases from V and 1 from J, leaving 10 bases between them. Germline-derived CDR1 and CDR2 are GTSNPN and SVGIG (reference sequence). The CDR3 is CAWTVTQNTGELFF. The DNA of the CDR3 is TGTGCCTGGACAGTAACTCAGAACACCGGGGAGCTGTTTTTT.

This chain joins TRBV5-1 and TRBJ2-3, with D perhaps TRBD1 or TRBD2 (5 bases each). V shed 0 bases and J shed 4 bases, with 12 bases lying between them. CDR3 length equals 15 residues. Germline V lookup: CDR1 SGHRS, CDR2 YFSETQ. The CDR3 nucleotides read TGCGCCAGCAGCTTGGCCGGGGACGACTCAGATACGCAGTATTTT. It codes for CASSLAGDDSDTQYF. The whole variable domain, remainder taken from reference TRBV5-1 and TRBJ2-3, is KAGVTQTPRYLIKTRGQQVTLSCSPISGHRSVSWYQQTPGQGLQFLFEYFSETQRNKGNFPGRFSGRQFSNSRSEMNVSTLELGDSALYLCASSLAGDDSDTQYFGPGTRLTVL.

The V gene is TRBV18, the J gene TRBJ2-1; TRBD1 aligns across 9 bases. V lost 2 bases to trimming and J lost 5 bases; unmatched junction nucleotides: 10. This CDR3 comprises 17 residues. Germline V gene sequence: CDR1 KGHSH, CDR2 LQKENI. CDR3 sequence reads: CASSPGPGQGRHNEQFF. DNA of the CDR3: TGTGCCAGCTCACCAGGACCGGGACAGGGTCGCCACAATGAGCAGTTCTTC.

The chain uses TRBV9 and TRBJ1-5; no definite D call. CDR1 is SGDLS and CDR2 is YYNGEE in the germline V gene. The CDR3 runs 14 residues. Trimming took off 1 base at V and 5 bases at J, with 10 bases between the two ends. The CDR3 nucleotides read TGTGCCAGCAGCGTATTGGCCGCAGATCAGCCCCAGCATTTT. Encoded protein: CASSVLAADQPQHF.

This sequence joins TRBV2 and TRBJ1-1; D gene ambiguous. Looked up from germline, CDR1 is SNHLY and CDR2 is FYNNEI. This CDR3 has 13 amino acids. Deletions cut 6 bases from V and 6 bases from J, with 14 bases between. CDR3 loop: CASRANSGAEAFF. In DNA form, the CDR3 reads TGTGCCAGCAGAGCAAACAGCGGCGCTGAAGCTTTCTTT.

The chain uses TRBV10-3 and TRBJ2-3; the D gene is possibly TRBD2 (6 bases). CDR3 length: 14 amino acids. The ends were cut back, 6 bases at V and 4 bases at J, with 14 bases in the middle. Germline V CDR1 and CDR2: ENHRY, SYGVKD. CDR3 sequence reads: CAIRSSGLADTQYF. The CDR3 region has the DNA TGTGCCATCAGAAGTAGCGGACTGGCAGATACGCAGTATTTT.

J is TRBJ2-4 and V is TRBV10-1, with D possibly being TRBD2 (7 bases). Deletions cut 0 bases from V and 9 bases from J, with 12 bases between. CDR3 size: 14 residues. CDR1 and CDR2 (germline): WNHNN, SYGVQD (reference sequence). The CDR3 loop reads CASSESGRGGIQYF. The CDR3 DNA follows: TGCGCCAGCAGTGAGTCGGGAAGGGGGGGCATTCAGTACTTC.

This chain joins TRBV2 and TRBJ2-5; 9 positions agree with TRBD1. V shed 9 bases, J shed 5 bases, and the junction held 13 bases outside the gene matches. The CDR3 runs 15 residues. Germline CDR1 SNHLY, CDR2 FYNNEI. The DNA for the CDR3 is TGTGCCAGTACCCCTACAGGGGGCGGTTGGGAGACCCAGTACTTC. Protein: CASTPTGGGWETQYF.

The chain joins TRBV5-1 to TRBJ1-2, with TRBD1 as a possible D gene (5 bases). The germline V gene encodes CDR1 SGHRS and CDR2 YFSETQ. The length of the CDR3 is 13 residues. V gave up 3 bases and J gave up 6 bases, with 12 bases separating them. CDR3 in amino acids: CASSSEWGDGYTF. The CDR3 DNA sequence: TGCGCCAGCAGCTCCGAGTGGGGGGATGGCTACACCTTC.

Only a few counts were recorded for this clone. V usage is TRBV6-5 and J usage is TRBJ2-7; D is uncertain. Germline-derived CDR1 and CDR2 are MNHEY and SVGAGI. The V end lost 5 bases, the J end lost 3 bases, and 5 bases lay between the germline ends. The CDR3 covers 11 residues. For the CDR3, the DNA is TGTGCCAGCAGTCACGACTACGAGCAGTACGTC. This gives the protein CASSHDYEQYV.

V and J are TRBV30 and TRBJ2-3, with D hard to call. The V end was cut by 2 bases, the J end by 1 base, with 4 bases between. Germline CDR1 reads GTSNPN; CDR2 reads SVGIG (reference sequence). The CDR3 has 12 amino acids. CDR3 sequence (DNA): TGTGCCTGGAGTCCAGGCACAGATACGCAGTATTTT. Protein: CAWSPGTDTQYF. Looking up the rest from reference TRBV30 and TRBJ2-3 gives the full variable domain: SQTIHQWPATLVQPVGSPLSLECTVEGTSNPNLYWYRQAAGRGLQLLFYSVGIGQISSEVPQNLSASRPQDRQFILSSKKLLLSDSGFYLCAWSPGTDTQYFGPGTRLTVL.

The chain recombines TRBV6-2 or TRBV6-3 with TRBJ1-5; D possibly corresponds to TRBD1 (6 bases). V gave up 3 bases and J gave up 2 bases, with 23 bases separating them. Germline loops: CDR1 MNHEY, CDR2 SVGEGT. This CDR3 contains 19 residues. The CDR3 spells CASSYSIGKGGRGNQPQHF. The CDR3 DNA sequence: TGTGCCAGCAGTTATTCAATCGGCAAGGGGGGCCGAGGCAATCAGCCCCAGCATTTT.

The CDR3 coding sequence is TGCAGCGTTGAAGGAGGGGGATCCAACTATGGCTACACCTTC. This translates into CSVEGGGSNYGYTF. V gene TRBV29-1 combines with J gene TRBJ1-2; D is possibly TRBD1 (6 bases). CDR1 is SQVTM and CDR2 is ANQGSEA in the germline V gene. The CDR3 has 14 residues. V lost 1 base, J lost 2 bases, and 11 bases lay in between.

The chain links TRBV5-1 to TRBJ2-1, with TRBD2 identical over 12 bases. Germline-derived CDR1 and CDR2 are SGHRS and YFSETQ. There are 15 residues in the CDR3. The J segment lost 7 bases and the V segment lost 0 bases, leaving 2 bases of the junction unmatched. The CDR3 DNA sequence: TGCGCCAGCAGCTTGGCACTAGCGGGGGGAAATGAGCAGTTCTTC. Encoded protein: CASSLALAGGNEQFF.

This clone has just a few counts. This chain's CDR3 is CACSLGTGSYNEQFF. CDR3 DNA sequence: TGTGCCTGCTCCCTTGGGACAGGGTCTTACAATGAGCAGTTCTTC. The chain carries TRBV30 and TRBJ2-1, with TRBD1 matching 9 bases. Germline CDR1 GTSNPN, CDR2 SVGIG (reference sequence). V was pared by 6 bases and J by 4 bases, with 10 bases of the junction left unmatched. CDR3 length: 15 residues.

The chain recombines TRBV4-2 with TRBJ2-1; 7 bases line up with TRBD2. There are 14 residues in the CDR3. Germline-derived CDR1 and CDR2 are LGHNA and YNFKEQ. The V gene end was trimmed by 2 bases and the J gene end by 9 bases; junction bases not matched to a gene: 7. The CDR3 here is CASSQLADYGEQFF. For the CDR3, the DNA is TGTGCCAGCAGCCAACTAGCGGACTACGGTGAGCAGTTCTTC.

This clone was recorded a few times. The CDR3 loop reads CASSVGTGALSDTQYF. The CDR3 DNA is TGTGCCAGCAGCGTGGGGACAGGGGCCCTCTCAGATACGCAGTATTTT. The chain combines TRBV9 with TRBJ2-3; 10 bases are shared with TRBD1. Germline V gives CDR1 SGDLS, CDR2 YYNGEE. The CDR3 runs to 16 residues. Losses at the gene ends were 2 bases for V and 4 bases for J; bases not matched to a gene: 7.

V is TRBV5-5 and J is TRBJ1-3; no clear D gene. V was trimmed by 2 bases and J by 0 bases, leaving 15 bases between them. Germline values: CDR1 SGHKS, CDR2 YYEKEE (reference sequence). CDR3 size: 17 residues. CDR3 in DNA: TGTGCCAGCAGCTTCGAACATACAGTTAGCTCTGGAAACACCATATATTTT. Its translation: CASSFEHTVSSGNTIYF.

This clone was counted between two and nine times. The chain uses TRBV18 and TRBJ2-2; perhaps TRBD2 as D (5 bases). CDR1 and CDR2 (germline): KGHSH, LQKENI. The CDR3 consists of 16 residues. V lost 4 bases, J lost 4 bases, and 16 bases lay in between. CDR3 DNA: TGTGCCAGCTCACTACATAGCGTTGCCGGCACCGGGGAGCTGTTTTTT. Translated: CASSLHSVAGTGELFF. The full variable domain, with the rest looked up from reference TRBV18 and TRBJ2-2, is NAGVMQNPRHLVRRRGQEARLRCSPMKGHSHVYWYRQLPEEGLKFMVYLQKENIIDESGMPKERFSAEFPKEGPSILRIQQVVRGDSAAYFCASSLHSVAGTGELFFGEGSRLTVL.